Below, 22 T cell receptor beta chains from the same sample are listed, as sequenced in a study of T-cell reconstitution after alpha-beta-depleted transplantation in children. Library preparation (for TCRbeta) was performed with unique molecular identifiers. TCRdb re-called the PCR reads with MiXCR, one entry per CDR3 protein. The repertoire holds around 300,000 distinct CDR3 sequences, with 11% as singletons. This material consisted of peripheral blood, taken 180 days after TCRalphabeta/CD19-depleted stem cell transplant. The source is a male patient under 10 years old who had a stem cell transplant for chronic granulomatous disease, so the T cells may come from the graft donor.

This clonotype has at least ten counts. CDR3 residues: CASSPWDHLETQYF. Written as DNA, the CDR3 is TGTGCCAGCAGCCCGTGGGACCACCTAGAAACCCAGTACTTC. The chain has TRBV9 and TRBJ2-5; D possibly matches TRBD1 or TRBD2 (5 bases each). The CDR3 runs 14 residues. Trimming removed 4 bases from V and 8 bases from J, with 18 bases in between. Per germline, CDR1 SGDLS and CDR2 YYNGEE.

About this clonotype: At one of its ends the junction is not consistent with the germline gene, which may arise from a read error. The CDR3: CGSSLAAGKNIKYF. CDR3 DNA sequence: TGTGGCAGCAGTTTAGCGGCAGGAAAAAACATTAAGTACTTC. This rearrangement joins TRBV12-3 or TRBV12-4 to TRBJ2-4, with D tentatively TRBD2 (6 bases). This CDR3 is built from 14 residues.

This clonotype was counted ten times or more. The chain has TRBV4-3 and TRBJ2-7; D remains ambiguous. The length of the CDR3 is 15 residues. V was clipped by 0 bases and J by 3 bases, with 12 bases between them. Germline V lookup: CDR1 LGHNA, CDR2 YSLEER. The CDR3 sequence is CASSQDLGTYYEQYF. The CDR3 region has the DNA TGCGCCAGCAGCCAAGACCTAGGCACCTACTACGAGCAGTACTTC.

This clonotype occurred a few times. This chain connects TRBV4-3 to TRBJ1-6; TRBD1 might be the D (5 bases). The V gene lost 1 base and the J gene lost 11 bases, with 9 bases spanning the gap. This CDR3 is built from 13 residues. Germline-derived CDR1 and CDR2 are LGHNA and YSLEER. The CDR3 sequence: CASSQVGHAPLHF. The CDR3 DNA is TGCGCCAGCAGCCAAGTTGGACACGCACCCCTCCACTTT.

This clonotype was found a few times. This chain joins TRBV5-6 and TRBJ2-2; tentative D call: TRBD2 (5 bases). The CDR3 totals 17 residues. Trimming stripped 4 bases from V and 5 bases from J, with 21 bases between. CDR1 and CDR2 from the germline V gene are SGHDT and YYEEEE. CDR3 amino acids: CASSPRRNPRGTGELFF. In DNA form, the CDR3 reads TGTGCCAGCAGCCCCCGACGGAATCCCCGAGGGACCGGGGAGCTGTTTTTT. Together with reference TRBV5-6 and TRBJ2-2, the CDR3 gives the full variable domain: DAGVTQSPTHLIKTRGQQVTLRCSPKSGHDTVSWYQQALGQGPQFIFQYYEEEERQRGNFPDRFSGHQFPNYSSELNVNALLLGDSALYLCASSPRRNPRGTGELFFGEGSRLTVL.

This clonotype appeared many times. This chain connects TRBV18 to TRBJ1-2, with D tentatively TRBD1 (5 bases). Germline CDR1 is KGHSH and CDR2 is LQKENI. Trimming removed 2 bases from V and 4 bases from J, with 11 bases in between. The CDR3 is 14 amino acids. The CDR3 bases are TGTGCCAGCTCACCAGAAGGGGCAGGCTATGGCTACACCTTC. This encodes CASSPEGAGYGYTF.

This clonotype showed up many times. For the CDR3, the DNA is TGTGCCAGTAGTATATCCCCCGGGGATACGCAGTATTTT. Translation: CASSISPGDTQYF. This sequence joins TRBV19 and TRBJ2-3, with unresolved D. Trimming removed 2 bases from V and 6 bases from J, with 9 bases in between. The CDR3 runs 13 residues. Germline V gene lookup returns CDR1 LNHDA and CDR2 SQIVND (reference sequence).

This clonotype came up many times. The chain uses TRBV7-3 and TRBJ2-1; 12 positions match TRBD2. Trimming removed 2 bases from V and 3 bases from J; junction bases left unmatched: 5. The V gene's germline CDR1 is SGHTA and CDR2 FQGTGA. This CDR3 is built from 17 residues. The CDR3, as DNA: TGTGCCAGCAGCTTATCAGGACTAGCGGGAAACTACAATGAGCAGTTCTTC. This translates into CASSLSGLAGNYNEQFF. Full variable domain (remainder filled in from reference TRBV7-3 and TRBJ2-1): GAGVSQTPSNKVTEKGKYVELRCDPISGHTALYWYRQSLGQGPEFLIYFQGTGAADDSGLPNDRFFAVRPEGSVSTLKIQRTERGDSAVYLCASSLSGLAGNYNEQFFGPGTRLTVL.

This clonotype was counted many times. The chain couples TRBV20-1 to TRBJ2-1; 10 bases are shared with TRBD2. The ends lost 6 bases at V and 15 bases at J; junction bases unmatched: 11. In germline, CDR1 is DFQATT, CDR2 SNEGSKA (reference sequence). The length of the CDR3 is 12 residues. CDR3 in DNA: TGCAGTGCGTCTACTAGCGGGGAGTTGCTGTTCTTC. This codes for CSASTSGELLFF.

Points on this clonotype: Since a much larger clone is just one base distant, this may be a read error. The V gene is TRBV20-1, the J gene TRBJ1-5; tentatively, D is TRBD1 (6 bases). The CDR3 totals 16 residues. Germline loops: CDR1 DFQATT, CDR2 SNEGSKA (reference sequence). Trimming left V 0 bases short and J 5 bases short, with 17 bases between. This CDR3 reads CSARDWGAGGYQPQHF. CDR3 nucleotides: TGCAGTGCTAGAGATTGGGGGGCTGGCGGCTATCAGCCCCAGCATTTT.

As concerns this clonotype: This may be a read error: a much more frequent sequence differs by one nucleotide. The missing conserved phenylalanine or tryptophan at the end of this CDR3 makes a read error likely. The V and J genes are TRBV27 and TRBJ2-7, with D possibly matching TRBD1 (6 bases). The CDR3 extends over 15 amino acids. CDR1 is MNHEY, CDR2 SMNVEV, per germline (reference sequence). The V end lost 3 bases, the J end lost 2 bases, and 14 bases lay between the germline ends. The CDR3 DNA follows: TGTGCCAGCAGTTTCGACCGGGACACACCCTACGAGCAGTACCTC. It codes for CASSFDRDTPYEQYL.

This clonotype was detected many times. For the CDR3, the DNA is TGTGCCAGCACCCTCCCTAACGGGTACGAGCAGTACTTC. Protein product: CASTLPNGYEQYF. The chain combines TRBV7-8 with TRBJ2-7; unclear D gene. V was clipped by 7 bases and J by 4 bases, with 14 bases between them. In germline, CDR1 is SGHVS, CDR2 FQNEAQ. This CDR3 is 13 amino acids long.

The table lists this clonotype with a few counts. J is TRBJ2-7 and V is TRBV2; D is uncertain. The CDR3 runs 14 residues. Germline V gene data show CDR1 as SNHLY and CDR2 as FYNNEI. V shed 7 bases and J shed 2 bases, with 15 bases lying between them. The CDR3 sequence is CASKKLGSTYEQYF. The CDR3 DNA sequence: TGTGCCAGCAAAAAGTTGGGCAGCACCTACGAGCAGTACTTC.

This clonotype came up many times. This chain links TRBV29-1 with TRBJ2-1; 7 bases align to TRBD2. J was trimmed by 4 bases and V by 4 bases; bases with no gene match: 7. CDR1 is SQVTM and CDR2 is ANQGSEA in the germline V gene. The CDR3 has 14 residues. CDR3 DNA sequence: TGCAGCGTTGTAGGCGGGAGAGGGTACAATGAGCAGTTCTTC. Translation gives CSVVGGRGYNEQFF.

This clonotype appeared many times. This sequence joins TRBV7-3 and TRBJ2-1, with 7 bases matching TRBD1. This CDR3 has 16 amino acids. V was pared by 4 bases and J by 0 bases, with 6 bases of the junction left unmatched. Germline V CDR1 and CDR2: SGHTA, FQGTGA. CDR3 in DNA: TGTGCCAGCAGCTCCGGGACAGCGAGCTCCTACAATGAGCAGTTCTTC. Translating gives CASSSGTASSYNEQFF.

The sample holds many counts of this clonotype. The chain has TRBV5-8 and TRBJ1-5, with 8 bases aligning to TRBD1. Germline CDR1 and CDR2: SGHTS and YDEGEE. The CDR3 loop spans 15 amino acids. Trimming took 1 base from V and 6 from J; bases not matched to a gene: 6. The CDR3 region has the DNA TGTGCCAGCAGCTTGCGGGCAGGGGGCTCTCAGCCCCAGCATTTT. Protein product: CASSLRAGGSQPQHF.

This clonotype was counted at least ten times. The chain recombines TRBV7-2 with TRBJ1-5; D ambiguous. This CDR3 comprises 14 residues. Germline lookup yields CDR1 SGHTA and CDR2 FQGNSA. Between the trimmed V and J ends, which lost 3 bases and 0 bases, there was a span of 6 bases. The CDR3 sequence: CASSLIPSNQPQHF. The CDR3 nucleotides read TGTGCCAGCAGCTTGATCCCTAGCAATCAGCCCCAGCATTTT.

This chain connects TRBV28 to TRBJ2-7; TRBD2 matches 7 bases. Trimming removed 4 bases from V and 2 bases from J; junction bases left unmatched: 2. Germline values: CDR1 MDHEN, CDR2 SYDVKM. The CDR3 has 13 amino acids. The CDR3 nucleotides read TGTGCCAGCAGTTGGGACTATGCCTACGAGCAGTACTTC. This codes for CASSWDYAYEQYF.

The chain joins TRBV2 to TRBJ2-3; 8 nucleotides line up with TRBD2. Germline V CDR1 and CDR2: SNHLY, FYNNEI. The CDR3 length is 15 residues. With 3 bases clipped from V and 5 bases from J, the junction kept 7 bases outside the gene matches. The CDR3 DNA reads TGTGCCAGCAGTGAGGACGGGAGGGCTGGAGATACGCAGTATTTT. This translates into CASSEDGRAGDTQYF.

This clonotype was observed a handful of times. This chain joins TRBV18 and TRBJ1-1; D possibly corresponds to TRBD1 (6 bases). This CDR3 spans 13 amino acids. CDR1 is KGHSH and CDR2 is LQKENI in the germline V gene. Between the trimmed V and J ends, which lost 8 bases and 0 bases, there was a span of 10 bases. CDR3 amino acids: CASLDSMNTEAFF. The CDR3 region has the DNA TGTGCCAGCCTGGACAGCATGAACACTGAAGCTTTCTTT.

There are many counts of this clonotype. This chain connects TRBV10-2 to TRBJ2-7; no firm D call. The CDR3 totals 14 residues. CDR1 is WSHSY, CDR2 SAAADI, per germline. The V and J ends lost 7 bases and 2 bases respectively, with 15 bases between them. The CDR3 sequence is CASNDSPVTYEQYF. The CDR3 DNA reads TGCGCCAGCAATGACTCCCCCGTCACCTACGAGCAGTACTTC.

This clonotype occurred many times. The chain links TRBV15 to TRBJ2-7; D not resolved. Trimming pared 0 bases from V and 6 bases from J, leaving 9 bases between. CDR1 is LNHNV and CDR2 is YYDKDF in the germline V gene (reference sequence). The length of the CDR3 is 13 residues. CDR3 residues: CATSRDRSTEQYF. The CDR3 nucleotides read TGTGCCACCAGCAGAGATCGGAGCACCGAGCAGTACTTC.